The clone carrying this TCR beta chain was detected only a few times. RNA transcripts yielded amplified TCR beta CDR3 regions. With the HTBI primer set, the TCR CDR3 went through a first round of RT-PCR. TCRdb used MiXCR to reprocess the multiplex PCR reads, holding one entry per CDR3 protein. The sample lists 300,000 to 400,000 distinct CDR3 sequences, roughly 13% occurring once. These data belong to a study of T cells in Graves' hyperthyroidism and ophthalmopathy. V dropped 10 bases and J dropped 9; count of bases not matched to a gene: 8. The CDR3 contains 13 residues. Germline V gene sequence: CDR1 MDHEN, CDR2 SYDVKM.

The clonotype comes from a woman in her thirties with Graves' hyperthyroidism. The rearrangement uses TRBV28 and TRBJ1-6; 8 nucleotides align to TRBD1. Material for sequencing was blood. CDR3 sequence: CAIRDRFTSPLHF. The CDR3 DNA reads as TGTGCCATTCGGGACAGGTTCACTTCACCCCTCCACTTT.